What follows are 30 T cell receptor beta chains derived from one specimen sequenced in a study of cytomegalovirus exposure and HLA in healthy donors. Both 60 Vbeta primers and 13 Jbeta primers went into the PCR. The method was immunoSEQ multiplex PCR; TCRdb's version includes in-frame clones alone and lacks a portion of them. The table records 110,000 to 150,000 clones, more than 9.5% of them present only once. Sequencing was carried out using PBMCs. The origin of the receptors is a middle-aged man in good health and CMV-seronegative.

This clone was seen only a few times. This rearrangement joins TRBV30 to TRBJ1-6, with D perhaps matching TRBD1 (5 bases). This CDR3 is built from 13 residues. V was shortened by 3 bases and J by 8 bases, with 11 bases between the two germline ends. Per the germline V gene, CDR1 is GTSNPN and CDR2 is SVGIG (reference sequence). The CDR3 reads CAWSQGIDSPLHF. CDR3 nucleotides: TGTGCCTGGAGCCAGGGAATCGATTCACCCCTCCACTTT.

The sample holds a few counts of this clone. The chain employs TRBV7-6 and TRBJ1-6; D is undetermined. V was clipped by 2 bases and J by 10 bases, with 12 bases between them. Germline-derived CDR1 and CDR2 are SGHVS and FNYEAQ. The CDR3 length is 14 residues. The CDR3 region is CASSLSREKSPLHF. CDR3 nucleotide sequence: TGTGCCAGCAGCTTAAGCCGGGAGAAGTCACCCCTCCACTTT. The variable domain in full, completed from reference TRBV7-6 and TRBJ1-6, reads GAGVSQSPRYKVTKRGQDVALRCDPISGHVSLYWYRQALGQGPEFLTYFNYEAQQDKSGLPNDRFSAERPEGSISTLTIQRTEQRDSAMYRCASSLSREKSPLHFGNGTRLTVT.

J is TRBJ2-1 and V is TRBV6-1; TRBD2 matches at 9 bases. The CDR3 is made up of 14 amino acids. V lost 1 base to trimming and J lost 9 bases; unmatched junction nucleotides: 4. Germline CDR1 and CDR2: MNHNS and SASEGT. The CDR3 loop is CASSEGGLAAEQFF. CDR3 nucleotides: TGTGCCAGCAGTGAAGGGGGACTAGCTGCTGAGCAGTTCTTC.

In its sample, this clone was seen a few times. The rearrangement links TRBV7-3 to TRBJ2-1; 8 bases agree with TRBD2. Germline-derived CDR1 and CDR2 are SGHTA and FQGTGA. There are 17 residues in the CDR3. V lost 0 bases, J lost 0 bases, and 4 bases stayed unmatched. The CDR3 spells CASSLTSGVSSYNEQFF. For the CDR3, the DNA is TGTGCCAGCAGCTTAACTAGCGGGGTCAGCTCCTACAATGAGCAGTTCTTC.

The chain uses TRBV19 and TRBJ2-5, with a possible D match to TRBD2 (6 bases). Trimming removed 3 bases at V and 2 bases at J, with 10 bases between. From germline, CDR1 is LNHDA and CDR2 SQIVND (reference sequence). The CDR3 has 14 residues. CDR3 sequence: CASSIGGAQETQYF. CDR3 coding DNA: TGTGCCAGTAGTATTGGCGGGGCACAAGAGACCCAGTACTTC.

The genes are TRBV7-9 and TRBJ2-7; perhaps TRBD2 as D (6 bases). Trimming pared 5 bases from V and 5 bases from J, leaving 16 bases between. Germline V gene lookup returns CDR1 SEHNR and CDR2 FQNEAQ (reference sequence). The CDR3 is 14 residues long. This CDR3 reads CASSAPEGWNEQYF. The DNA of the CDR3 is TGTGCCAGCAGCGCCCCGGAGGGGTGGAACGAGCAGTACTTC.

The rearrangement uses TRBV14 and TRBJ2-5; weak D call: TRBD1 (5 bases). The V end was cut by 1 base, the J end by 1 base, with 10 bases between. Germline V CDR1 and CDR2: SGHDN, FVKESK. The CDR3 has 15 residues. CDR3 sequence (DNA): TGTGCCAGCAGCCAAGGGGCAGGGTCCCAAGAGACCCAGTACTTC. Its translation is CASSQGAGSQETQYF. The entire variable domain, with the rest obtained from reference TRBV14 and TRBJ2-5, is as follows: EAGVTQFPSHSVIEKGQTVTLRCDPISGHDNLYWYRRVMGKEIKFLLHFVKESKQDESGMPNNRFLAERTGGTYSTLKVQPAELEDSGVYFCASSQGAGSQETQYFGPGTRLLVL.

This clone was picked up one time. The V call is TRBV19, the J call TRBJ1-4; D is ambiguous. The germline CDR1 and CDR2 sequences are LNHDA and SQIVND (reference sequence). The V and J ends lost 7 bases and 2 bases respectively, with 14 bases between them. The CDR3 is made up of 15 amino acids. The CDR3 loop reads CASKRLPGTNEKLFF. CDR3 sequence (DNA): TGTGCCAGTAAGAGGCTCCCCGGGACTAATGAAAAACTGTTTTTT.

This chain uses TRBV28 with TRBJ1-5; 7 bases are shared with TRBD1. The germline gives CDR1 MDHEN, CDR2 SYDVKM. The CDR3 is 17 residues long. The V and J ends lost 5 bases and 0 bases, in that order; junction bases with no gene match: 10. The CDR3 coding sequence is TGTGCCAGCAGTCCCTCGGGACAGCCGTATAGCAATCAGCCCCAGCATTTT. This codes for CASSPSGQPYSNQPQHF.

This clone was observed a few times. The chain is built from TRBV7-9 and TRBJ1-1; no clear D. V was pared by 1 base and J by 10 bases, with 16 bases between. The CDR3 covers 14 residues. Germline-derived CDR1 and CDR2 are SEHNR and FQNEAQ (reference sequence). The CDR3 coding sequence is TGTGCCAGCAGCTTAGTCCGGGAGCTCGAGCCAGCTTTCTTT. This translates into CASSLVRELEPAFF.

The chain employs TRBV30 and TRBJ1-6, with a weak D call TRBD1 (5 bases). Between the trimmed V and J ends, which lost 0 bases and 10 bases, there was a span of 22 bases. The CDR3 covers 17 residues. Germline-derived CDR1 and CDR2 are GTSNPN and SVGIG (reference sequence). CDR3 DNA sequence: TGTGCCTGGAGTGTAAGGGTTGGAACAGTGGGGGGATCACCCCTCCACTTT. Its protein product is CAWSVRVGTVGGSPLHF.

This clone was seen only a few times. At the DNA level, this CDR3 is encoded by other sequences in the same sample as well. J is TRBJ1-1 and V is TRBV6-5; D not certain. Looked up from germline, CDR1 is MNHEY and CDR2 is SVGAGI. Trimming shortened V by 2 bases and J by 1 base, and 5 bases separated the two germline ends. This CDR3 has 13 amino acids. This CDR3 reads CASSYEGNTEAFF. CDR3 DNA sequence: TGTGCCAGCAGTTACGAGGGGAACACTGAAGCTTTCTTT.

The J gene is TRBJ1-1, the V gene TRBV11-2, with D tentatively TRBD1 (6 bases). CDR1 is SGHAT and CDR2 is FQNNGV in the germline V gene. The CDR3 is made up of 15 amino acids. Between the trimmed V and J ends, which lost 4 bases and 5 bases, there was a span of 17 bases. The CDR3 region is CASSYQTWGPTEAFF. The DNA for the CDR3 is TGTGCCAGCAGCTACCAAACCTGGGGGCCGACTGAAGCTTTCTTT.

About this clone itself: The same CDR3 arises from other DNA sequences in this sample as well. The V and J genes are TRBV5-1 and TRBJ2-3; D might be TRBD2 (5 bases). Trimming removed 4 bases from V and 5 bases from J, with 14 bases in between. There are 14 residues in the CDR3. Germline V gives CDR1 SGHRS, CDR2 YFSETQ. This CDR3 is CASSRASGVDTQYF. For the CDR3, the DNA is TGCGCCAGCAGCCGAGCTTCCGGGGTAGATACGCAGTATTTT.

The chain combines TRBV5-1 with TRBJ2-7; 7 nucleotides match TRBD2. With V trimmed by 0 bases and J by 2 bases, 11 bases remained unmatched. CDR3 size: 17 residues. Looked up from germline, CDR1 is SGHRS and CDR2 is YFSETQ. CDR3 sequence: CASSLVQGGSTPYEQYF. As DNA, the CDR3 is TGCGCCAGCAGCTTGGTCCAGGGCGGGAGTACCCCCTACGAGCAGTACTTC.

V usage is TRBV5-1 and J usage is TRBJ2-7, with 8 bases aligning to TRBD1. V lost 2 bases, J lost 2 bases, and 9 bases stayed unmatched. The CDR3 has 16 residues. CDR1 SGHRS and CDR2 YFSETQ come from the germline V gene. The CDR3 DNA reads as TGCGCCAGCAGCTTTGGTAACGGACAGGGCCCCTACGAGCAGTACTTC. Translating gives CASSFGNGQGPYEQYF.

This clone was detected a few times. The rearrangement uses TRBV25-1 and TRBJ1-1; D unclear. Germline assignment: CDR1 MGHDK and CDR2 SYGVNS. The CDR3 is made up of 14 amino acids. V shed 7 bases and J shed 4 bases, with 16 bases lying between them. CDR3 amino acids: CASKASFSGTEAFF. The CDR3 DNA reads as TGTGCCAGCAAGGCCTCCTTCAGCGGCACTGAAGCTTTCTTT.

The chain combines TRBV6-1 with TRBJ1-1, with a possible D match to TRBD1 (5 bases). The CDR3 has 13 residues. Trimming left V 7 bases short and J 5 bases short, with 14 bases between. The germline CDR1 and CDR2 sequences are MNHNS and SASEGT. The CDR3 bases are TGTGCCAGCAACCGCCGGGGGGGAACTGAAGCTTTCTTT. As protein: CASNRRGGTEAFF.

CDR3 nucleotide sequence: TGTGCCAGTAGTATAGAGGGTGCGGGGAAAGAGACCCAGTACTTC. Translated: CASSIEGAGKETQYF. This chain connects TRBV19 to TRBJ2-5, with D perhaps matching TRBD2 (6 bases). This CDR3 is 15 amino acids long. The germline CDR1 and CDR2 sequences are LNHDA and SQIVND (reference sequence). Trimming removed 0 bases at V and 3 bases at J, with 11 bases between.

The chain joins TRBV10-3 to TRBJ1-1, with 7 bases lining up with TRBD1. V shed 10 bases and J 1 base; nucleotides not matched to a gene: 9. In germline, CDR1 is ENHRY, CDR2 SYGVKD. The CDR3 is made up of 14 amino acids. The CDR3 DNA sequence: TGTGCCACGAACCTGGGACAGCCGAACACTGAAGCTTTCTTT. It is translated as CATNLGQPNTEAFF.

This clone was found a few times. J is TRBJ2-5 and V is TRBV5-4; 10 bases are shared with TRBD1. The length of the CDR3 is 14 residues. Germline CDR1 and CDR2: SGHNT and YYREEE (reference sequence). With 4 bases clipped from V and 5 bases from J, the junction kept 5 bases outside the gene matches. CDR3 residues: CASSHLTGGETQYF. The CDR3 nucleotides are TGTGCCAGCAGCCATCTGACAGGGGGCGAGACCCAGTACTTC.

The chain combines TRBV7-3 with TRBJ2-2; 9 bases map to TRBD2. After removal of 1 base from V and 8 bases from J, the junction contained 8 bases not matched to a gene. The CDR3 sequence is 16 residues long. Germline assignment: CDR1 SGHTA and CDR2 FQGTGA. CDR3 sequence (DNA): TGTGCCAGCAGCTTAAGTCTAGCGGGGCCCGGAGGGGAGCTGTTTTTT. Protein product: CASSLSLAGPGGELFF. The variable domain in full, completed from reference TRBV7-3 and TRBJ2-2, reads GAGVSQTPSNKVTEKGKYVELRCDPISGHTALYWYRQSLGQGPEFLIYFQGTGAADDSGLPNDRFFAVRPEGSVSTLKIQRTERGDSAVYLCASSLSLAGPGGELFFGEGSRLTVL.

This clone was seen more than once but under ten times. The rearrangement joins TRBV5-3 to TRBJ1-2; no reliable D call. TRBV5-3 falls under the ORF class, with uncertain function. CDR3 size: 15 residues. V was shortened by 0 bases and J by 4 bases, with 13 bases between the two germline ends. This CDR3 reads CARSLGNQAGYGYTF. The CDR3 nucleotides are TGTGCCAGAAGCTTGGGTAACCAAGCGGGCTATGGCTACACCTTC.

This clone has just a few counts. The V gene is TRBV2, the J gene TRBJ1-1; D uncertain. V lost 5 bases to trimming and J lost 4 bases, with 17 bases between them. The CDR3 sequence is 15 residues long. CDR1 is SNHLY, CDR2 FYNNEI, per germline. The CDR3 DNA reads as TGTGCCAGCAGTCCGGCGTCTCCAACTATCACTGAAGCTTTCTTT. It is translated as CASSPASPTITEAFF.

This clone has just a few counts. The chain carries TRBV6-5 and TRBJ2-6; D gene ambiguous. V lost 10 bases and J lost 0, with 10 bases in between. The CDR3 is 14 residues long. CDR1 is MNHEY and CDR2 is SVGAGI in the germline V gene. The CDR3 protein is CATISSSGANVLTF. In nucleotides, the CDR3 is TGTGCCACCATCTCGAGCTCTGGGGCCAACGTCCTGACTTTC.

In its sample, this clone was seen a few times. V gene TRBV4-1 combines with J gene TRBJ1-4; D unresolved. The CDR3 has 13 residues. V was shortened by 5 bases and J by 4 bases, with 8 bases between the two germline ends. The germline V gene encodes CDR1 MGHRA and CDR2 YSYEKL. In DNA, the CDR3 is TGCGCCAGCAGCTTCCTACGTAATGAAAAACTGTTTTTT. It yields the protein CASSFLRNEKLFF.

To note about this clone: A junction end diverges from the germline sequence, so it may reflect a read error. The same CDR3 arises from other DNA sequences in this sample as well. V gene TRBV5-4 combines with J gene TRBJ2-3; TRBD2 aligns across 16 bases. This CDR3 is built from 18 residues. In germline, CDR1 is SGHNT, CDR2 YYREEE (reference sequence). The CDR3 is CASSAPGLAGGGTDTQYF. In nucleotides, the CDR3 is TGCGCCAGCAGCGCCCCGGGACTAGCGGGAGGGGGCACAGATACGCAGTATTTT.

There are a few counts of this clone. This chain uses TRBV6-6 with TRBJ2-3; D gene unclear. This CDR3 is 14 amino acids long. CDR1 is MNHNY and CDR2 is SVGAGI in the germline V gene (reference sequence). Trimming stripped 1 base from V and 4 bases from J, with 9 bases between. In DNA form, the CDR3 reads TGTGCCAGCAGTTACTTAGCTCCCGCAGATACGCAGTATTTT. Its protein product is CASSYLAPADTQYF.

The rearrangement links TRBV5-1 to TRBJ1-5; 7 nucleotides match TRBD1. In germline, CDR1 is SGHRS, CDR2 YFSETQ. Trimming cost V 4 bases and J 1 base; bases outside gene matches: 17. The CDR3 has 19 residues. CDR3 bases: TGCGCCAGCAGCCCGGGGGACAGCCAAAGCAGGTTGAGCAATCAGCCCCAGCATTTT. It specifies CASSPGDSQSRLSNQPQHF.

A few counts support this clone. This rearrangement joins TRBV10-3 to TRBJ2-3, with TRBD2 matching 7 bases. V trimming: 7 bases; J trimming: 5 bases; junction bases outside the gene matches: 6. CDR1 and CDR2 from the germline V gene are ENHRY and SYGVKD. The CDR3 runs to 13 residues. CDR3 loop: CAIMSGEGDTQYF. CDR3 in DNA: TGTGCCATCATGAGCGGGGAAGGAGATACGCAGTATTTT.